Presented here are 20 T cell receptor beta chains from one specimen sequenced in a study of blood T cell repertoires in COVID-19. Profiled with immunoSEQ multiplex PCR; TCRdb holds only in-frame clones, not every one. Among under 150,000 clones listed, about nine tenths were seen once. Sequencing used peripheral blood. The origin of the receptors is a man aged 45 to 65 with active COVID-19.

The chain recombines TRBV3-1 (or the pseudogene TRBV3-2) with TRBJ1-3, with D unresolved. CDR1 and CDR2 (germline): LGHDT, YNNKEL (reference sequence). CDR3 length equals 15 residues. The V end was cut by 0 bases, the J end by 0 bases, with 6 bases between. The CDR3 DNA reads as TGTGCCAGCAGCCAAGAATTAGTCTCTGGAAACACCATATATTTT. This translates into CASSQELVSGNTIYF.

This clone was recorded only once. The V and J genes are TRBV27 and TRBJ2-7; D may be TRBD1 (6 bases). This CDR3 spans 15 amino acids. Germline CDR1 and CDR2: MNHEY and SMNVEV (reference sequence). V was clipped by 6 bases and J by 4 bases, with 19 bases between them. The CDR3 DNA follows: TGTGCCAGCAGGCGCGGACCGGGCCAGGGGTACGAGCAGTACTTC. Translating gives CASRRGPGQGYEQYF.

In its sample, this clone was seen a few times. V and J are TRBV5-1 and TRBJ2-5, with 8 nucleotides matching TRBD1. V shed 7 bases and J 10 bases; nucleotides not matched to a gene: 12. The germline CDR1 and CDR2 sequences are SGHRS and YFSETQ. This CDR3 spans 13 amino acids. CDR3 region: CASVPTGGRVQYF. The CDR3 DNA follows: TGCGCCAGCGTACCTACAGGGGGTAGGGTCCAGTACTTC. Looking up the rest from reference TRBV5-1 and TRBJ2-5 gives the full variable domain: KAGVTQTPRYLIKTRGQQVTLSCSPISGHRSVSWYQQTPGQGLQFLFEYFSETQRNKGNFPGRFSGRQFSNSRSEMNVSTLELGDSALYLCASVPTGGRVQYFGPGTRLLVL.

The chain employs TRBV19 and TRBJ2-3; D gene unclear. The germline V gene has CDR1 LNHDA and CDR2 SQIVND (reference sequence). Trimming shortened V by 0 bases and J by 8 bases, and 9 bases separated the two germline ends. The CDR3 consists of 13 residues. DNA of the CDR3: TGTGCCAGTAGTATAGACCCCTTATCTACGCAGTATTTT. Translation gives CASSIDPLSTQYF.

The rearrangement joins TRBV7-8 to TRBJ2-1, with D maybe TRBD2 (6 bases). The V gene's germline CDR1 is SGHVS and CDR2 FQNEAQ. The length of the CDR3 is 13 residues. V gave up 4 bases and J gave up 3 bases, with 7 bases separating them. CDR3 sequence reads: CASSWGVYNEQFF. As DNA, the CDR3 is TGTGCCAGCAGCTGGGGGGTCTACAATGAGCAGTTCTTC. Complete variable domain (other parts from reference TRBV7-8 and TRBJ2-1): GAGVSQSPRYKVAKRGQDVALRCDPISGHVSLFWYQQALGQGPEFLTYFQNEAQLDKSGLPSDRFFAERPEGSVSTLKIQRTQQEDSAVYLCASSWGVYNEQFFGPGTRLTVL.

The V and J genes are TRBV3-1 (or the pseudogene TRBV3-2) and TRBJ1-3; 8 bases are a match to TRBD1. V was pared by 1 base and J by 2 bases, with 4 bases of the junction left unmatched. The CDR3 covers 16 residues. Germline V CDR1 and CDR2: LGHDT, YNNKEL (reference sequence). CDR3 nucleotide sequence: TGTGCCAGCAGCCAAGGCGGCAGGGGGCCTGGAAACACCATATATTTT. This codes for CASSQGGRGPGNTIYF.

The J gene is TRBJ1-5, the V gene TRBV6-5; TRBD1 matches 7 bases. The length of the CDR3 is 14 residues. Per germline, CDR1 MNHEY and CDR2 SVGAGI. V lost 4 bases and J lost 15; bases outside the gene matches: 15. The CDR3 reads CASSSGQIWGVLHF. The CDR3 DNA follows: TGTGCCAGCAGTTCGGGACAGATTTGGGGGGTTCTGCATTTT.

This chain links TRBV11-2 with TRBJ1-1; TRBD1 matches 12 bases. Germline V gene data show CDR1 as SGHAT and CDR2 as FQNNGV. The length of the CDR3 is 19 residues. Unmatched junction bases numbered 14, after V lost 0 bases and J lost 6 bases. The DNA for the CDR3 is TGTGCCAGCAGCTTAGAGCCCCCGGGACAGGGGGCGCGGGTCTCTGAAGCTTTCTTT. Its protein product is CASSLEPPGQGARVSEAFF.

The CDR3 sequence: CASSRAGGLIEQYF. CDR3 DNA sequence: TGTGCCAGCTCTCGAGCGGGGGGGCTTATCGAGCAGTACTTC. This rearrangement joins TRBV2 to TRBJ2-7, with TRBD2 matching over 10 bases. V lost 8 bases and J lost 6; bases outside the gene matches: 10. CDR3 size: 14 residues. Looked up from germline, CDR1 is SNHLY and CDR2 is FYNNEI.

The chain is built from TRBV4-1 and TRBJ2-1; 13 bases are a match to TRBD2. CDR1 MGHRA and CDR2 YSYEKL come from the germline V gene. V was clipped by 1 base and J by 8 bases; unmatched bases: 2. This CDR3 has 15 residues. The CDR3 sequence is CASSQGLAGGYEQFF. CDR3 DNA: TGCGCCAGCAGCCAAGGACTAGCGGGGGGATATGAGCAGTTCTTC.

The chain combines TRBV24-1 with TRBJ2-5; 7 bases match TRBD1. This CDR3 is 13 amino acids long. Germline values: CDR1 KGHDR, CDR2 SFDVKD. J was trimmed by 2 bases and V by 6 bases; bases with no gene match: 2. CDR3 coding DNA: TGTGCCACCAGTATGGGACAGCAAGAGACCCAGTACTTC. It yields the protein CATSMGQQETQYF.

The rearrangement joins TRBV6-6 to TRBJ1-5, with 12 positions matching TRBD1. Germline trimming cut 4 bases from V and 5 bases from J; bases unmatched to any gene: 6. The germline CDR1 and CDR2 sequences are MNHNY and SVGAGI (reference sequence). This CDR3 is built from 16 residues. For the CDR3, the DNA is TGTGCCAGCAGTTCGGGACAGGGGGCTACTGATCAGCCCCAGCATTTT. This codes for CASSSGQGATDQPQHF.

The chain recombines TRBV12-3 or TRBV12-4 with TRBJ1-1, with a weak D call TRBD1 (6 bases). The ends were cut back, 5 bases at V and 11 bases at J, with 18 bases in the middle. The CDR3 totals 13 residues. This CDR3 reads CASSPGTPSSAFF. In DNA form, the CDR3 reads TGTGCCAGCAGTCCTGGGACACCCTCATCGGCTTTCTTT.

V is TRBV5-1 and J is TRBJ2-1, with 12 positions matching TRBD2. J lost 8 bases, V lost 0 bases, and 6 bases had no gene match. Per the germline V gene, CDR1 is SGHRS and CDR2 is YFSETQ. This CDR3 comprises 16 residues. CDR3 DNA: TGCGCCAGCAGCTTGGCGGCTAGCGGGGGGGCTGATGAGCAGTTCTTC. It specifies CASSLAASGGADEQFF.

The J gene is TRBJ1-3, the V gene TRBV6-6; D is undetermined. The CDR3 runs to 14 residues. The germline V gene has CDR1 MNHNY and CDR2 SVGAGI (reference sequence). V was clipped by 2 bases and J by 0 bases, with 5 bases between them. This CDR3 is CASSYHSSGNTIYF. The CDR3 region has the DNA TGTGCCAGCAGTTACCACAGCTCTGGAAACACCATATATTTT.

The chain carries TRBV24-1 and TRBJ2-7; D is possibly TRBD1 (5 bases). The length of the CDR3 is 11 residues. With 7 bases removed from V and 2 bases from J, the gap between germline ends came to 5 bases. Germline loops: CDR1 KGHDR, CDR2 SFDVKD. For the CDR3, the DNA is TGTGCCACCAGGGACACCTACGAGCAGTACTTC. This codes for CATRDTYEQYF.

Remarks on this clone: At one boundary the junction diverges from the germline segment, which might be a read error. The CDR3 sequence is CASSVDGTGEVF. For the CDR3, the DNA is TGTGCCAGCAGCGTAGATGGGACAGGGGAGGTCTTT. This chain links TRBV9 with TRBJ1-1; 10 bases align to TRBD1. CDR1 and CDR2 from the germline V gene are SGDLS and YYNGEE. This CDR3 has 12 residues.

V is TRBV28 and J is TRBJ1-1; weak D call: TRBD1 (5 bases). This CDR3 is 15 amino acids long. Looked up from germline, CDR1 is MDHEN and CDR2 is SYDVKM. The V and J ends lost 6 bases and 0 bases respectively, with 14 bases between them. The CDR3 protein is CASSGGGAMNTEAFF. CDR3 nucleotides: TGTGCCAGCAGCGGCGGTGGGGCGATGAACACTGAAGCTTTCTTT.

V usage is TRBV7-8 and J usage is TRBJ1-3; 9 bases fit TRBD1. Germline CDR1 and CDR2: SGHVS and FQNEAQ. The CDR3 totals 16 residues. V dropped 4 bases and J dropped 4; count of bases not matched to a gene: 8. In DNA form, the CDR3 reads TGTGCCAGCAGCTCCCGGACAGGGGAGACGGGAAACACCATATATTTT. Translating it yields CASSSRTGETGNTIYF.

CDR3 nucleotides: TGCGCCAGCAGCCAAGACCCTCTAGCGTCCGGGGAGCTGTTTTTT. Amino acids: CASSQDPLASGELFF. This chain uses TRBV4-1 with TRBJ2-2; maybe TRBD2 (6 bases). The CDR3 totals 15 residues. Deletions cut 0 bases from V and 6 bases from J, with 11 bases between. The V gene's germline CDR1 is MGHRA and CDR2 YSYEKL.